This T cell receptor (beta chain) was found in a study of patients and donors after allogeneic stem cell transplantation. Per the germline V gene, CDR1 is MGHRA and CDR2 is YSYEKL. V lost 4 bases to trimming and J lost 3 bases, with 12 bases between them. There are 14 residues in the CDR3. TCRdb passed the RT-PCR reads through MiXCR, listing each CDR3 protein once. The sample includes some 200,000 distinct CDR3 sequences, around two fifths seen only once; the top ten take about 35%. J is TRBJ1-1 and V is TRBV4-1; D is unresolved. Material for sequencing was blood, either unsorted or a sorted T cell fraction (not recorded which). The clonotype originates from a human donor who was either an allogeneic HSCT recipient or a stem cell or donor lymphocyte infusion donor (not recorded which). It is not recorded whose cells these are; they may come from a transplant donor. For the CDR3, the DNA is TGCGCCAGCAGCCTTCGGGAGAGAGACACTGAAGCTTTCTTT. It yields the protein CASSLRERDTEAFF.